These T cell receptor beta chains were read from a single sample in a study of shared clonotypes between healthy human individuals. Assay used: immunoSEQ multiplex PCR; TCRdb lists only in-frame clones, some missing. Of fewer than 2.5 million clones in the sample, more than 85% are singletons; the top ten hold 0.36%. What was sequenced was naive CD4+ T cells from PBMCs. All receptors derive from a man younger than 35 in good health. Some clones in this sample may be carry-over from other donors' samples. Both conserved end residues are part of each CDR3. The D gene is left open where the match is weak. The size entry is marked missing in some rows and otherwise reads once, few, many or a size class.

abundance | j_gene | v_gene | len | d_gene | CDR3aa | CDR3nt
- | TRBJ2-7 | TRBV5-1 | 15 | TRBD2 | CASSLSGSIVYEQYF | TGCGCCAGCAGCTTGAGCGGGAGTATAGTCTACGAGCAGTACTTC
- | TRBJ2-5 | TRBV10-1 | 15 | TRBD2 | CASSESTSGRETQYF | TGCGCCAGCAGTGAGTCGACTAGCGGGAGAGAGACCCAGTACTTC
once | TRBJ1-5 | TRBV2 | 16 | - | CASSIQPDRPNQPQHF | TGTGCCAGCAGTATCCAGCCCGACAGGCCTAATCAGCCCCAGCATTTT
- | TRBJ1-5 | TRBV2 | 13 | - | CASSDRSQVPQHF | TGTGCCAGCAGTGACCGGTCGCAGGTACCCCAGCATTTT
- | TRBJ1-5 | TRBV4-1 | 16 | - | CASSQSDIGYGQPQHF | TGCGCCAGCAGCCAATCGGATATTGGGTATGGGCAGCCCCAGCATTTT
- | TRBJ2-7 | TRBV7-9 | 15 | TRBD2 | CASSFGLAGAYEQYF | TGTGCCAGCAGCTTCGGACTAGCGGGAGCCTACGAGCAGTACTTC
once | TRBJ2-3 | TRBV27 | 12 | - | CASSRTEDTQYF | TGTGCCAGCAGTCGGACAGAGGATACGCAGTATTTT
- | TRBJ1-5 | TRBV19 | 16 | TRBD1 | CASSVNRGRIGQPQHF | TGTGCCAGTAGTGTTAACAGGGGGCGCATAGGTCAGCCCCAGCATTTT
- | TRBJ1-1 | TRBV6-1 | 13 | - | CASSVVGGTEAFF | TGTGCCAGCAGTGTCGTAGGAGGCACTGAAGCTTTCTTT
- | TRBJ2-1 | TRBV9 | 14 | - | CASSVGTRRNEQFF | TGTGCCAGCAGCGTAGGAACCCGGAGGAATGAGCAGTTCTTC
- | TRBJ2-7 | TRBV7-8 | 12 | - | CASSPSSYEQYF | TGTGCCAGCAGCCCGTCCAGTTACGAGCAGTACTTC